This record covers a single T cell receptor (beta chain). This sample is part of a study of blood T cell repertoires in COVID-19. On the study more broadly: T cells, B-cell-depleted T cells, or PBMCs provided the cDNA or gDNA that served as material.

Per the germline V gene, CDR1 is LGHDT and CDR2 is YNNKEL (reference sequence). The CDR3 has 13 residues. V lost 4 bases to trimming and J lost 2 bases; unmatched junction nucleotides: 0. As originally analysed: The assay estimated nucleated cells by amplifying reference gene primers. Sequencing was performed with immunoSEQ multiplex PCR; in TCRdb, only in-frame clones are kept and a portion is missing. V and J calls and clone size are those listed in that table; D and trimming were worked out from the DNA. The profile shows 80,000 to 100,000 clones, 81% of them singletons. This chain uses TRBV3-1 (or the pseudogene TRBV3-2) with TRBJ2-7; 9 bases are shared with TRBD1. Sequencing was done on a sample of peripheral blood. This TCR derives from a man between 60 and 70 years old with acute or convalescent COVID-19. In DNA form, the CDR3 reads TGTGCCAGCAGCCGACAGGGGGCCTACGAGCAGTACTTC. It is translated as CASSRQGAYEQYF.